This T cell receptor beta chain was sequenced for a study of blood T cell repertoires in COVID-19. Across the study: Spain, Italy and the United States supplied samples that represented acute and convalescent COVID-19. PBMCs, B-cell-depleted T cells, or T cells were the source of the cDNA or gDNA that made up the material.

TCRdb keeps only in-frame clones here, not all; method: immunoSEQ multiplex PCR. Of fewer than 200,000 clones listed, about 86% are singletons. From germline, CDR1 is SGHAT and CDR2 FQNNGV. The CDR3 covers 15 residues. After removal of 5 bases from V and 6 bases from J, the junction contained 9 bases not matched to a gene. This clonotype was sampled from a woman in her forties or fifties in a cohort exposed to, infected with or recovered from COVID-19 (not recorded which). The sample was PBMCs or T cells enriched from blood (not recorded which). The V call is TRBV11-2, the J call TRBJ1-3; 8 bases are a match to TRBD1. CDR3: CASSPRTGSANTIYF. The CDR3 region has the DNA TGTGCCAGCAGCCCTCGGACAGGGTCAGCAAACACCATATATTTT.